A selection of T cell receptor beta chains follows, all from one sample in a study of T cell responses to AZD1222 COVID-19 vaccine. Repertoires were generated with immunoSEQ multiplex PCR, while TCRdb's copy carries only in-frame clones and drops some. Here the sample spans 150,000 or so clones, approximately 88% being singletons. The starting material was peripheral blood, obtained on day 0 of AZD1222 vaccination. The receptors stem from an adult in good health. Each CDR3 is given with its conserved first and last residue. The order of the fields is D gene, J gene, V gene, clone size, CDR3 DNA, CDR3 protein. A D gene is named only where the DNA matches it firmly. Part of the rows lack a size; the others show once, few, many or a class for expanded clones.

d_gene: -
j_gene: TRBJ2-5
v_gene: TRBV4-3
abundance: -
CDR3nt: TGCGCCAGCAGCCAAGATATTAGCGGCCAGACCCAGTACTTC
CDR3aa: CASSQDISGQTQYF

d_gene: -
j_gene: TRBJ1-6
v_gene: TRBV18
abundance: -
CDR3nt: TGTGCCAGCTCACCACGGGAGTCCTATAATTCACCCCTCCACTTT
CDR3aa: CASSPRESYNSPLHF

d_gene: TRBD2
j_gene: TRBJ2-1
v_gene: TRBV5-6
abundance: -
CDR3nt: TGTGCCAGCAGGCTAGCGGGGGGGCTATACAATGAGCAGTTCTTC
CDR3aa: CASRLAGGLYNEQFF

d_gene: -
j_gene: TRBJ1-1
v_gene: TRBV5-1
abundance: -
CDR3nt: TGCGCCAGCAAGATGAACACTGAAGCTTTCTTT
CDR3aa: CASKMNTEAFF

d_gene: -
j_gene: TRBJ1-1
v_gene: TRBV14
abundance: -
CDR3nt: TGTGCCAGCAGCCCTCAGACGCCCGCGGGAGCTTTCTTT
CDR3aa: CASSPQTPAGAFF

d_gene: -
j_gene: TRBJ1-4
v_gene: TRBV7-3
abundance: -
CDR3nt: TGTGCCAGCAGCTTAAACGAAGGGAAGGCTAATGAAAAACTGTTTTTT
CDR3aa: CASSLNEGKANEKLFF

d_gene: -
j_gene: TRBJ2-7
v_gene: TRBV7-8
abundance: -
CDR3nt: TGTGCCAGCACCAAACATAGAGGTGGGGGTGTAACAAGGAGCTCCTACGAGCAGTACTTC
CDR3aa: CASTKHRGGGVTRSSYEQYF

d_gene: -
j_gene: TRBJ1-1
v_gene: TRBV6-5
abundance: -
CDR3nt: TGTGCCAGCAAAGATAGGGACGGCACTGAAGCTTTCTTT
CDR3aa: CASKDRDGTEAFF

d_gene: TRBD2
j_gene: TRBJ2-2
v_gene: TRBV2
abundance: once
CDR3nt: TGTGCCAGCAGTGGCAGCGGGGGGTACACCGGGGAGCTGTTTTTT
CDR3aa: CASSGSGGYTGELFF

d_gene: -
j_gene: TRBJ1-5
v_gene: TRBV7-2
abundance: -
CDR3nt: TGTGCCAGCAGCCCCGGGGGGCGCGGGCGCAATCAGCCCCAGCATTTT
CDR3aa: CASSPGGRGRNQPQHF

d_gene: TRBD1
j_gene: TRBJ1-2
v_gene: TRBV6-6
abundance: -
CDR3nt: TGTGCCAGCAGTTACCAGGGGGCGTCCACCTTC
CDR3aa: CASSYQGASTF

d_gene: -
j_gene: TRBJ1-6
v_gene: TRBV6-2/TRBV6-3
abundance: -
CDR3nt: TGTGCCAGCAGCTCGTGGCGGGGCGCGGGTTCACCCCTCCACTTT
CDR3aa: CASSSWRGAGSPLHF

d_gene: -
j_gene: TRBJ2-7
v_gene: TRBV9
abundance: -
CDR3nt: TGTGCCAGCAGCCCTCGGGGAAGCGGAGTTCCCTACGAGCAGTACTTC
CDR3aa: CASSPRGSGVPYEQYF

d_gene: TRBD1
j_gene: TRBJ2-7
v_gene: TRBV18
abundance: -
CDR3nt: TGTGCCAGCTCACCCCGACCGGGACAGGGTTACGAGCAGTACTTC
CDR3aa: CASSPRPGQGYEQYF

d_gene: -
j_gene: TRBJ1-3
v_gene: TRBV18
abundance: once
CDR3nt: TGTGCCAGCTCACCACCCCGGGGAGACTCTGGAAACACCATATATTTT
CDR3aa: CASSPPRGDSGNTIYF

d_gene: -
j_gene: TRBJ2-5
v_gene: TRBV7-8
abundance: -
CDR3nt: TGTGCCAGCAGCCGAGGGAGTTCGCAAGAGACCCAGTACTTC
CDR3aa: CASSRGSSQETQYF

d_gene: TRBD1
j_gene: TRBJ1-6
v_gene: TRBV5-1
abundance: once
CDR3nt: TGCGCCAGCAGCTTTTTGGATGGCAGGGGACAGGATAAATCACCCCTCCACTTT
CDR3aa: CASSFLDGRGQDKSPLHF

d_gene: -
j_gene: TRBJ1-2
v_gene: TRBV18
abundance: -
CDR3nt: TGTGCCAGCTCACCTGCTCGTCACAGGGACGGTGGCTACACCTTC
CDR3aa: CASSPARHRDGGYTF

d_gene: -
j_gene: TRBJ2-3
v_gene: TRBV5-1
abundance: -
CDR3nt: TGCGCCAGCAGCTTCCCAGGGGCAGATACGCAGTATTTT
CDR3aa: CASSFPGADTQYF

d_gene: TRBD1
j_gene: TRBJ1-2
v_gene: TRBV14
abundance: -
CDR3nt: TGTGCCAGCAGCCAAGAAACAGGGGGCGCGGTTGGCTACACCTTC
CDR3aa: CASSQETGGAVGYTF

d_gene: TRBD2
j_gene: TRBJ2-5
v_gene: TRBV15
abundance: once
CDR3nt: TGTGCCACCAGCAGAAGAGCGGGGGGCCAAGAGACCCAGTACTTC
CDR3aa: CATSRRAGGQETQYF

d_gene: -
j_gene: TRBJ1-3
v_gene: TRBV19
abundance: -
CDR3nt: TGTGCCAGTAGTATAGATCTTCCGGGACACTCTGGAAACACCATATATTTT
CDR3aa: CASSIDLPGHSGNTIYF

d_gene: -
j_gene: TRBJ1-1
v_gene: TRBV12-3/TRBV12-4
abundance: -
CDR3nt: TGTGCCAGCAGGGTAAGAACTGAAGCTTTCTTT
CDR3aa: CASRVRTEAFF

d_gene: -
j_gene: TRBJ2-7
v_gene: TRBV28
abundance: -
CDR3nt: TGTGCCAGCAGTCTGACAGAAGAACAGTACTTC
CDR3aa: CASSLTEEQYF

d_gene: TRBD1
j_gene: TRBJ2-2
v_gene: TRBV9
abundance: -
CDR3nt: TGTGCCAGCAGCGTAGCAACTCCGGTGACAGGGAATGTCGGGGAGCTGTTTTTT
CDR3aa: CASSVATPVTGNVGELFF